Sequencing of this T cell receptor (beta chain) was carried out in a study of cytomegalovirus exposure and HLA in healthy donors. With 60 Vbeta and 13 Jbeta primers, the PCR was carried out. Method: immunoSEQ multiplex PCR; TCRdb's copy keeps in-frame clones and lacks some. The sample gives over 150,000 clones, 80% of which show up once; 1% is in the top ten. Germline V CDR1 and CDR2: MNHEY, SVGAGI. V was cut by 5 bases and J by 6 bases, with 14 bases left in between. The CDR3 is made up of 13 amino acids. The sequenced sample was PBMCs. This TCR came from a woman between 45 and 60 years old in good health and CMV-seropositive. The chain recombines TRBV6-5 with TRBJ2-7; a possible D gene is TRBD1 (5 bases). The CDR3 region has the DNA TGTGCCAGCAGTCCTAGGGGTGGCTCCGAGCAGTACTTC. It codes for CASSPRGGSEQYF.